The text below deals with one TCR beta chain. Its antigen is as yet unknown. The junction does not match germline at one end; this may be a read error. This sample stems from a study of T cells after yellow fever vaccination. Study results and limitations: Peaking faster, on day 5 versus 15, the secondary response was nonetheless weaker.

TCRdb called the 5' RACE reads again in MiXCR, with one record for every CDR3 protein. The data show approximately 550,000 distinct CDR3 sequences, over 15% seen once. The sequenced sample was PBMCs, obtained 15 days after the yellow fever booster vaccination. This clonotype was sampled from a man aged 25-45 years who received the YFV17D yellow fever vaccine.

CDR3 nucleotide sequence: TGTGCCAGCAACAACCGAGGGACTATTATCTACAATGAGCAGTTTTTC. This translates into CASNNRGTIIYNEQFF. The chain couples TRBV13 to TRBJ2-1; 7 bases are shared with TRBD2. The V gene's germline CDR1 is PRHDT and CDR2 FYEKMQ (reference sequence). There are 16 residues in the CDR3.